This TCR beta chain stems from a study of regulatory T cells in long-lasting Graves disease. Whole-study findings and limits: Favored usage of TRBV28, TRBJ1-2 and TRBJ2-5 was recorded in persistent disease.

As for time point: persistent/refractory GD, antithyroid drugs over 5 years with positive TRAb. The TCR library was prepared using RNA isolated from PBMCs. Doctors identified Graves' disease using the American Thyroid Association guidelines. This CDR3 is built from 14 residues. Germline V lookup: CDR1 SNHLY, CDR2 FYNNEI. Assembly of TCR beta libraries relied on iRepertoire HTBI primers together with Arm-PCR of CDR3 regions. From the multiplex PCR reads, TCRdb called clonotypes with MiXCR, one entry per CDR3 protein. The table includes under 450,000 distinct CDR3 sequences, 20% to 25% detected once. In regard to this clonotype: Its antigen is unidentified. A junction boundary mismatches the germline segment, possibly from a read error.

The TCR comes from a woman aged 35 to 49 with Graves disease. The gene calls are TRBV2 and TRBJ1-4; TRBD1 matches at 7 bases. The specimen was peripheral blood mononuclear cells (PBMCs), collected when the disease was refractory, from a patient treated with antithyroid drugs. The CDR3 loop reads CASSLTGIDEKLFF. CDR3 coding DNA: TGCGCCAGCAGCCTGACAGGGATTGACGAAAAACTGTTTTTT.